These T cell receptor beta chains were read from a single sample in a study of cytomegalovirus exposure and HLA in healthy donors. Profiling relied on immunoSEQ multiplex PCR, and the TCRdb table lists in-frame clones only, not all of them. The sample shows under 150,000 clones, 8.5% to 10% of them seen only once. Input material: PBMCs. These receptors were obtained from a man aged 25 to 40 in good health and CMV-seronegative. Both conserved end residues are part of each CDR3. The D gene is left open where the match is weak. The size of a clone is reported for some rows only, either as once, few or many, or as a class for expanded clones.

length: 12; J: TRBJ2-1; D: TRBD2; size: few; V: TRBV28; DNA: TGTGCCAGCAACCGACTAGCCGGTGAGCAGTTCTTC; CDR3: CASNRLAGEQFF
length: 14; J: TRBJ1-2; D: TRBD1; size: -; V: TRBV7-6; DNA: TGTGCCAGCAGCTTAACCCCGACAGGGGAAGGCTACACCTTC; CDR3: CASSLTPTGEGYTF
length: 15; J: TRBJ1-5; D: TRBD1; size: few; V: TRBV4-1; DNA: TGCGCCAGCAGCCTCCCGGACAGGGGCAATCAGCCCCAGCATTTT; CDR3: CASSLPDRGNQPQHF
length: 13; J: TRBJ1-1; D: -; size: few; V: TRBV15; DNA: TGTGCCACCAGCATACTCAGGGGCACTGAAGCTTTCTTT; CDR3: CATSILRGTEAFF
length: 14; J: TRBJ1-5; D: TRBD1; size: -; V: TRBV19; DNA: TGTGCCAGTAGTATTGACAGGGCGAATCAGCCCCAGCATTTT; CDR3: CASSIDRANQPQHF
length: 14; J: TRBJ2-3; D: -; size: -; V: TRBV30; DNA: TGTGCCGGCAAGTTCAGGGGAAGCACAGATACGCAGTATTTT; CDR3: CAGKFRGSTDTQYF
length: 16; J: TRBJ1-2; D: TRBD1; size: few; V: TRBV12-5; DNA: TGTGCTAGTGGCCCTTCCGGGGACAGGCAATTCTATGGCTACACCTTC; CDR3: CASGPSGDRQFYGYTF
length: 14; J: TRBJ1-6; D: TRBD1; size: -; V: TRBV25-1; DNA: TGTGCCAGCAGTTCCGGGACAGCCAATTCACCCCTCCACTTT; CDR3: CASSSGTANSPLHF
length: 13; J: TRBJ2-5; D: -; size: few; V: TRBV6-5; DNA: TGTGCCAGCAGCAATAGGGGGGGAGAGACCCAGTACTTC; CDR3: CASSNRGGETQYF
length: 15; J: TRBJ2-1; D: TRBD2; size: -; V: TRBV7-9; DNA: TGTGCCAGCAGCCACACTAGCGGGGTATACAATGAGCAGTTCTTC; CDR3: CASSHTSGVYNEQFF